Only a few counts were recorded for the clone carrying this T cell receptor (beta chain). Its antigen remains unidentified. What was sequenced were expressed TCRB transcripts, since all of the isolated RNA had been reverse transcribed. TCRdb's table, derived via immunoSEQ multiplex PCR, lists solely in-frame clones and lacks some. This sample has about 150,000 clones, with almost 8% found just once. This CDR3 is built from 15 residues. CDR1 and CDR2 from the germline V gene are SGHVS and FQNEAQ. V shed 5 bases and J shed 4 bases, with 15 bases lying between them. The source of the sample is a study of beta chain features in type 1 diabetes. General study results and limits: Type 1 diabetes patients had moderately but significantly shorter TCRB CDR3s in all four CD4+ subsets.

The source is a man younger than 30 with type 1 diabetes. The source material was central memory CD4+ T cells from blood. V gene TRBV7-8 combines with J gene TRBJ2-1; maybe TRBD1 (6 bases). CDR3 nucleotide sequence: TGTGCCAGCAGCGCCACAGGGAGACTTTACAATGAGCAGTTCTTC. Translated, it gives CASSATGRLYNEQFF.